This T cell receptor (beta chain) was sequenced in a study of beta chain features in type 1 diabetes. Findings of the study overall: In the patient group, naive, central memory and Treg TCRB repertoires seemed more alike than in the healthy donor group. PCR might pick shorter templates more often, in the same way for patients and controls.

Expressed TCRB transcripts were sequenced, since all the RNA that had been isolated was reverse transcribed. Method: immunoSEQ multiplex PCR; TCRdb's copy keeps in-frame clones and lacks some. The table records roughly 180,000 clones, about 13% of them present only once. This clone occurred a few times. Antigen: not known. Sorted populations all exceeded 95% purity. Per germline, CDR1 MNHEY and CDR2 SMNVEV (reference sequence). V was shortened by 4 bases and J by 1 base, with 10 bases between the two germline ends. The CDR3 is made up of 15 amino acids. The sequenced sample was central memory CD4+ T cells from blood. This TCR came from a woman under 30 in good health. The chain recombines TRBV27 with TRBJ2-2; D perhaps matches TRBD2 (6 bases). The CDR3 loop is CASSYTSLNTGELFF. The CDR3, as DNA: TGTGCCAGCAGTTATACTAGCCTGAACACCGGGGAGCTGTTTTTT.